This T cell receptor (beta chain) appears in the sequencing data of a study of T cell changes during pregnancy in multiple sclerosis. Germline loops: CDR1 SGHVS, CDR2 FNYEAQ. The V and J ends lost 2 bases and 6 bases, in that order; junction bases with no gene match: 16. The CDR3 contains 18 residues. Produced via immunoSEQ multiplex PCR; TCRdb's table is partial and in-frame only. Among around 96,000 clones listed, 85% to 95% were seen once. Source: peripheral blood, taken in the first trimester of pregnancy. The clonotype originates from a female donor with multiple sclerosis, enrolled in a pregnancy study. The chain uses TRBV7-6 and TRBJ2-1, with 7 bases matching TRBD1. CDR3 in amino acids: CASSLRFRTGGRGNEQFF. CDR3 bases: TGTGCCAGCAGCTTACGTTTCAGGACAGGAGGCAGGGGCAATGAGCAGTTCTTC.